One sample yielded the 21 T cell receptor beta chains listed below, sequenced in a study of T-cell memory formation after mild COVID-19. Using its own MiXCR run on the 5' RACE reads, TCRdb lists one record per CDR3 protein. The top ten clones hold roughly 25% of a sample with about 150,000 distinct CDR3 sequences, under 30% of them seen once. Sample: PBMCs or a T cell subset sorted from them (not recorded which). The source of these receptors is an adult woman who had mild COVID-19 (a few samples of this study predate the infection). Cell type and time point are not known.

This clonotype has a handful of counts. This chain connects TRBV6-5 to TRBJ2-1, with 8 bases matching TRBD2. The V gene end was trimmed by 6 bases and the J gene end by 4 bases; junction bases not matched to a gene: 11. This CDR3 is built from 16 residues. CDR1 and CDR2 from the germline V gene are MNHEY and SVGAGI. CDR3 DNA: TGTGCCAGCAGCTCAGCCGGGACTAGTCCTTACAATGAGCAGTTCTTC. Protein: CASSSAGTSPYNEQFF.

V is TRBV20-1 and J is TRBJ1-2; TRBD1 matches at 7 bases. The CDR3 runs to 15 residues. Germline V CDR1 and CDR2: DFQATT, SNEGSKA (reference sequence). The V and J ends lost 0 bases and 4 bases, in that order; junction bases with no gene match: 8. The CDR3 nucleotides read TGCAGTGCTAGAGATACAGGGGCCGTCATCTATGGCTACACCTTC. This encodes CSARDTGAVIYGYTF.

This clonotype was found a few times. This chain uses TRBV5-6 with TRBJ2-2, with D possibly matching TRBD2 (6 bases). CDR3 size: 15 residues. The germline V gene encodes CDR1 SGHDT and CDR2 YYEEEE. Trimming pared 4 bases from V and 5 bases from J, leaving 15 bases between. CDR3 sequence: CASSGTPGGTGELFF. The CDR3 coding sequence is TGTGCCAGCAGCGGTACACCCGGAGGGACCGGGGAGCTGTTTTTT.

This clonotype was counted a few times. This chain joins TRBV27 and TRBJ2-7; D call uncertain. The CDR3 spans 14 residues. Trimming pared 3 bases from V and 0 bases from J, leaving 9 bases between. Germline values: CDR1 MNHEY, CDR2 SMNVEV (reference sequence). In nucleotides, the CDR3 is TGTGCCAGCAGTTTTGGAAAGAGCTCCTACGAGCAGTACTTC. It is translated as CASSFGKSSYEQYF.

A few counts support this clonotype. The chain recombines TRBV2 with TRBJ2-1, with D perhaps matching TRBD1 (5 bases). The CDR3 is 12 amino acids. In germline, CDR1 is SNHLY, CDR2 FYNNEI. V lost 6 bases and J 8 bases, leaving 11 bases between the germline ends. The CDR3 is CASRDTVDEQFF. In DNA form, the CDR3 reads TGTGCCAGCAGGGACACCGTGGATGAGCAGTTCTTC. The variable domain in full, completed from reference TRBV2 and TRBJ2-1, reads EPEVTQTPSHQVTQMGQEVILRCVPISNHLYFYWYRQILGQKVEFLVSFYNNEISEKSEIFDDQFSVERPDGSNFTLKIRSTKLEDSAMYFCASRDTVDEQFFGPGTRLTVL.

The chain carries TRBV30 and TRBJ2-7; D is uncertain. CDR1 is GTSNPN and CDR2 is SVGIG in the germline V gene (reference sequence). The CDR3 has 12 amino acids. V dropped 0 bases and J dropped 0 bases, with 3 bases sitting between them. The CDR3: CAWSVASYEQYF. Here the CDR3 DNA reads TGTGCCTGGAGTGTAGCCTCCTACGAGCAGTACTTC.

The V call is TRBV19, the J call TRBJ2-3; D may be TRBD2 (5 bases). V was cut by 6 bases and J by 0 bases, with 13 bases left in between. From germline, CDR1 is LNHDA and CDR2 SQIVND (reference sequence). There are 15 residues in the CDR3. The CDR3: CASRLSASSTDTQYF. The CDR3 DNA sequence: TGTGCCAGTAGGCTTAGCGCCTCTAGCACAGATACGCAGTATTTT.

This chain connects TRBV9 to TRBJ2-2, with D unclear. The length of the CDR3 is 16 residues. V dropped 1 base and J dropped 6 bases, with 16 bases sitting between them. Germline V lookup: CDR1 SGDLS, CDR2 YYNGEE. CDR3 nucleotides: TGTGCCAGCAGCGTACCCGACACACCGGGCGCCGGGGAGCTGTTTTTT. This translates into CASSVPDTPGAGELFF.

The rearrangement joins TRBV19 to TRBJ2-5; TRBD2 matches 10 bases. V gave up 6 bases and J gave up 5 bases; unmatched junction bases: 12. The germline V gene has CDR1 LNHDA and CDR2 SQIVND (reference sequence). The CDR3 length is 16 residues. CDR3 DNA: TGTGCCAGTAGCCCAGGATTAGCGGGAGGAGGGGAGACCCAGTACTTC. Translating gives CASSPGLAGGGETQYF.

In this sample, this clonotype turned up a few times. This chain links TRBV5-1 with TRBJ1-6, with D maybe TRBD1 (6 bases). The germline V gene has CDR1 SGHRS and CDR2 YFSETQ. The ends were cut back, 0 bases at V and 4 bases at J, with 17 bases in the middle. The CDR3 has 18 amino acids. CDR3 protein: CASSLDQGMNGYNSPLHF. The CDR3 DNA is TGCGCCAGCAGCTTGGACCAGGGGATGAACGGATATAATTCACCCCTCCACTTT.

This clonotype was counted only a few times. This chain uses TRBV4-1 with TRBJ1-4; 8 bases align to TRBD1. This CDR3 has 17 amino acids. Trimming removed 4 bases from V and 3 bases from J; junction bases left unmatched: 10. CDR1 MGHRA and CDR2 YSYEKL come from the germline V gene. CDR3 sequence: CASSPKPQGASNEKLFF. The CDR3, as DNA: TGCGCCAGCAGCCCAAAGCCCCAGGGGGCCTCTAATGAAAAACTGTTTTTT.

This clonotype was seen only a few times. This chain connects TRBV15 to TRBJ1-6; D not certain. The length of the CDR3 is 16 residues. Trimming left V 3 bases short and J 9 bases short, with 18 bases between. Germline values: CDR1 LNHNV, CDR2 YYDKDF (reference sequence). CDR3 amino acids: CATSRTDMAGSSPLHF. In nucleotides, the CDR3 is TGTGCCACCAGCAGGACCGATATGGCGGGGAGTTCACCCCTCCACTTT.

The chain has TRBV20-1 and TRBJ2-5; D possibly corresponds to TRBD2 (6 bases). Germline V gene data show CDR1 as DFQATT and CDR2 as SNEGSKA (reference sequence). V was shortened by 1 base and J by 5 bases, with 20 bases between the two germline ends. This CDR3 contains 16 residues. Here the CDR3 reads CSARVGSSAGLETQYF. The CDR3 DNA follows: TGCAGTGCTAGAGTAGGTTCTAGCGCCGGCTTGGAGACCCAGTACTTC.

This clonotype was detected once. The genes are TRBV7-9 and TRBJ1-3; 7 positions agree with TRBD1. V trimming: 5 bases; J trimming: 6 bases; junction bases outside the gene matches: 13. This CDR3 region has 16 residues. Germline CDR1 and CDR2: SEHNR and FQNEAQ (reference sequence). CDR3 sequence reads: CASSPGVGQLENTIYF. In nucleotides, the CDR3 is TGTGCCAGCAGCCCCGGTGTGGGACAGCTCGAAAACACCATATATTTT.

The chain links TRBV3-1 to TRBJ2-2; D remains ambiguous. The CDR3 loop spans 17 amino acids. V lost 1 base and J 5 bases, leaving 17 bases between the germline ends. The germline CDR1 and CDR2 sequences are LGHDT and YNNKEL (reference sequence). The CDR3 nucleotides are TGTGCCAGCAGCCAAGGACCAGGAATCCTGGGGACCGGGGAGCTGTTTTTT. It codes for CASSQGPGILGTGELFF.

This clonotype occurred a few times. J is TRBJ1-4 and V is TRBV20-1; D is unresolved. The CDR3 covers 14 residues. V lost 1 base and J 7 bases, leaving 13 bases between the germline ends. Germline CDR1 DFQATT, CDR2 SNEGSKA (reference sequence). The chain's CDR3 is CSARAQGSGEKLFF. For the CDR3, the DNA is TGCAGTGCTAGAGCGCAAGGTTCGGGTGAAAAACTGTTTTTT.

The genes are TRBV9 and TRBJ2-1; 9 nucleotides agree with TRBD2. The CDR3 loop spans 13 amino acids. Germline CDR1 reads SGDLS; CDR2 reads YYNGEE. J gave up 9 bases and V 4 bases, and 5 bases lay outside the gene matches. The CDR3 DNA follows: TGTGCCAGCAGCCCTCAGCGGGAGGTTGAGCAGTTCTTC. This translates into CASSPQREVEQFF.

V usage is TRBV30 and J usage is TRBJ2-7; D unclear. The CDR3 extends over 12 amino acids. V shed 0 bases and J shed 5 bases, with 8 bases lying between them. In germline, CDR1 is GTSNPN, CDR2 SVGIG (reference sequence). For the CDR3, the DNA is TGTGCCTGGAGTGTACTTGGAAACGAGCAGTACTTC. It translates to CAWSVLGNEQYF.

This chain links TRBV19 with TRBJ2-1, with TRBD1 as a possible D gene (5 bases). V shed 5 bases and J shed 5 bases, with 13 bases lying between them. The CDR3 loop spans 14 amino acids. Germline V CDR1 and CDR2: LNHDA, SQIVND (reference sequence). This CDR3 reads CASSYSGANNEQFF. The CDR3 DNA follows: TGTGCCAGTAGTTATAGTGGGGCTAACAATGAGCAGTTCTTC.

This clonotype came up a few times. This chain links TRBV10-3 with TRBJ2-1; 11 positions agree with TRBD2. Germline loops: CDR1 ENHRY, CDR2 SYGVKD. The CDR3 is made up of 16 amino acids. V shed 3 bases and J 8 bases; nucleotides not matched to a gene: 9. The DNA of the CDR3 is TGTGCCATCAGTGACCCAACTAGCGGGAGTGTTGATGAGCAGTTCTTC. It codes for CAISDPTSGSVDEQFF.

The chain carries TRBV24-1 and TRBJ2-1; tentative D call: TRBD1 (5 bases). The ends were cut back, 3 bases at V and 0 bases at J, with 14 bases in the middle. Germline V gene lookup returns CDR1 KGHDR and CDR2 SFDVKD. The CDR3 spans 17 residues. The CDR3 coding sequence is TGTGCCACCAGTGATAGGGGTCGAGCATCCTCCTACAATGAGCAGTTCTTC. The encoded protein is CATSDRGRASSYNEQFF.